Listed below are T cell receptor beta chains from one sample, sequenced in a study of T cells in Graves' hyperthyroidism and ophthalmopathy. TCRdb re-analysed the multiplex PCR reads in MiXCR, keeping a single row per CDR3 protein. Here the sample spans 530,000 or so distinct CDR3 sequences, under 20% being singletons. The sequencing input was blood. The receptor source for this set is a woman under 30 with Graves' ophthalmopathy. Each CDR3 is given with its conserved first and last residue. D genes are given only for firm matches. Clone size is not always given. Where it is, it says once, few, many or a class for expanded clones.

>TRBJ2-3|TRBV7-9|TRBD1|many
TGTGCCAGCAGCTTACAGGGGGCGCCGGATACGCAGTATTTT
CASSLQGAPDTQYF
>TRBJ2-7|TRBV5-5|TRBD1|NA
TGTGCCAGCACCTTAGCACGGACAGGGGGCGAGCAGTACTTC
CASTLARTGGEQYF
>TRBJ2-2|TRBV30|NA|few
TGTGCCTGGAGTGGCCGCGGGGAGCTGTTTTTT
CAWSGRGELFF
>TRBJ2-3|TRBV2|NA|NA
TGTGCCAGCAACCGGGACTCCCGGGAGTATTTT
CASNRDSREYF
>TRBJ2-7|TRBV6-1|NA|many
TGTGCCAGCATTTCCGAACGCTCGCCCTACGAGCAGTACTTC
CASISERSPYEQYF
>TRBJ2-1|TRBV5-6|TRBD1|many
TGTGCCAGCAGCGCCGGACAGGCACTCAATGAGCAGTTCTTC
CASSAGQALNEQFF
>TRBJ1-2|TRBV7-2|NA|NA
TGTGCCAGCAGCTTTAGGGGGTTGAGCTATGGCTACACCTTC
CASSFRGLSYGYTF
>TRBJ2-1|TRBV29-1|TRBD2|many
TGCAGCGTTGCTACTAGCGGGGGTTCCTATGAGCAGTTCTTC
CSVATSGGSYEQFF
>TRBJ1-5|TRBV30|TRBD1|many
TGTGCCTGTTCGAGGACAGGGTTAAATCAGCCCCAGCATTTT
CACSRTGLNQPQHF
>TRBJ1-1|TRBV4-1|TRBD1|few
TGCGCCAGCAGCCAAGATTGGTCCGGGACAGGGAGTAAAGCTTTCTTT
CASSQDWSGTGSKAFF
>TRBJ2-7|TRBV30|TRBD2|few
TGTGCCTGGAGTGTATGGCGGGAGACCTACGAGCAGTACTTC
CAWSVWRETYEQYF
>TRBJ1-1|TRBV12-3/TRBV12-4|NA|few
TGTGCCAGCAGTTTTGGGCAGGGGAGTACTGAAGCTTTCTTT
CASSFGQGSTEAFF
>TRBJ2-6|TRBV6-9|NA|few
TGTGCCAGCAGTTACGTCCCTTCTGGGGCCAACGTCCTGACTTTC
CASSYVPSGANVLTF
>TRBJ2-3|TRBV2|NA|many
TGTGCCAGCAGTGAGAGGCCCGACACAGATACGCAGTATTTT
CASSERPDTDTQYF
>TRBJ2-7|TRBV20-1|NA|many
TGCAGTGCCCTCCACGAGCGCCACGAGCAGTACTTC
CSALHERHEQYF
>TRBJ1-4|TRBV28|NA|many
TGTGCCATAAGCCGGGTAGATCAGGAAAAACTGTTTTTT
CAISRVDQEKLFF
>TRBJ1-1|TRBV4-3|TRBD1|NA
TGCGCCAGCAGCCAAGTGGACAGGGCGCTCATGAACACTGAAGCTTTCTTT
CASSQVDRALMNTEAFF
>TRBJ1-1|TRBV12-5|NA|once
TGTGCTAGTGGTTTCGCCGCGACAGGAGAATCTGAAGCTTTCTTT
CASGFAATGESEAFF
>TRBJ2-1|TRBV4-1|NA|few
TGCGCCAGCAGCCAAGGGGTTGGATCGGGGTACTCCTACAATGAGCAGTTCTTC
CASSQGVGSGYSYNEQFF
>TRBJ1-2|TRBV28|NA|NA
TGTGCCAGCAGTTTCTTCCTGGGGAACTATGGCTACACCTTC
CASSFFLGNYGYTF
>TRBJ1-3|TRBV3-1|TRBD1|NA
TGTGCCAGCAGCCATTCGGACAGGGCCGGTGACACCATATATTTT
CASSHSDRAGDTIYF
>TRBJ1-1|TRBV25-1|NA|few
TGTGCCAGCAGCGCCCCGGACACGAACACTGAAGCTTTCTTT
CASSAPDTNTEAFF
>TRBJ1-4|TRBV20-1|TRBD1|NA
TGCAGTGCTAGGACAGGGCCAAATGAAAAACTGTTTTTT
CSARTGPNEKLFF
>TRBJ2-7|TRBV7-9|NA|NA
TGTGCCAGCAGCTTAGAGTTAGGGTTCTACGAGCAGTACTTC
CASSLELGFYEQYF
>TRBJ1-1|TRBV12-3/TRBV12-4|TRBD1|many
TGTGCCAGCAGCCCGTCAGGACAGGGGGCTTTCTTT
CASSPSGQGAFF
>TRBJ2-1|TRBV6-1|TRBD1|NA
TGTGCCAGCAGCGCCCCCGACAGGGGGATCAATGAGCAGTTCTTC
CASSAPDRGINEQFF
>TRBJ2-7|TRBV6-1|TRBD1|few
TGTGCCAGCAGCCGGACAGGGGCCGCTTCCGAGGATAACGAGCAGTACTTC
CASSRTGAASEDNEQYF
>TRBJ2-1|TRBV9|NA|NA
TGTGCCAGCAGCGGTGGGGGTTTCGCTTACAATGAGCAGTTCTTC
CASSGGGFAYNEQFF
>TRBJ2-5|TRBV5-1|TRBD1|NA
TGCGCCAGCAGCTTGTTTGGCAGGGGGGAGACCCAGTACTTC
CASSLFGRGETQYF
>TRBJ2-5|TRBV30|NA|many
TGTGCCTGGACCAACCCCGGTTCTTTTTGGGGAGAGACCCAGTACTTC
CAWTNPGSFWGETQYF
>TRBJ1-5|TRBV2|NA|many
TGTGCCAGCAGTGAAGACACCGATAGCAATCAGCCCCAGCATTTT
CASSEDTDSNQPQHF
>TRBJ1-5|TRBV18|NA|many
TGTGCCAGCTCACCACGGCCGGGTAGCAATCAGCCCCAGCATTTT
CASSPRPGSNQPQHF
>TRBJ2-7|TRBV27|TRBD1|many
TGTGCCAGCACCAAGAGACAGGGGGCGCGGGACGAGCAGTACTTC
CASTKRQGARDEQYF
>TRBJ2-7|TRBV11-2|TRBD2|many
TGTGCCAGCAGTGCCGGGACTACCGTATACGAGCAGTACTTC
CASSAGTTVYEQYF
>TRBJ2-1|TRBV2|TRBD1|many
TGTGCCAGCAGTGAACTGGGACAGGGTTACGGTGAGCAGTTCTTC
CASSELGQGYGEQFF
>TRBJ1-1|TRBV27|NA|many
TGTGCCAGCAGTTTATGGGGGCAGGATGGTGAAGCTTTCTTT
CASSLWGQDGEAFF
>TRBJ1-6|TRBV12-3/TRBV12-4|NA|many
TGTGCCAGCAGTTTGAGTCGGACCAATTCACCCCTCCACTTT
CASSLSRTNSPLHF
>TRBJ2-7|TRBV12-3/TRBV12-4|TRBD1|NA
TGTGCCAGCAGTACAAGCAGGGGGCCTTCCTACGAGCAGTACTTC
CASSTSRGPSYEQYF
>TRBJ2-5|TRBV10-3|TRBD1|many
TGTGCCATCAGCCCGGGACAGGGGGCCCAAGAGACCCAGTACTTC
CAISPGQGAQETQYF
>TRBJ1-1|TRBV6-1|TRBD1|many
TGTGCCAGCAGAAAAGGACAGGAGAACACTGAAGCTTTCTTT
CASRKGQENTEAFF
>TRBJ2-2|TRBV30|TRBD1|few
TGTGCCTGGAGTAGGACAGGGGGCGCGTATGGCGGGGAGCTGTTTTTT
CAWSRTGGAYGGELFF
>TRBJ2-7|TRBV9|TRBD1|few
TGTGCCAGCAGCTTAGGGTGGGACAGCTCCTACGAGCAGTACTTC
CASSLGWDSSYEQYF
>TRBJ1-4|TRBV7-8|NA|many
TGTGCCAGCAGCTCAGGGTATCAGGAAAAACTGTTTTTT
CASSSGYQEKLFF
>TRBJ1-1|TRBV11-3|NA|NA
TGTGCCAGCGGCTTGGAAGGGGTGGCCACTGAAGCTTTCTTT
CASGLEGVATEAFF
>TRBJ2-3|TRBV27|TRBD1|NA
TGTGCCAGCAGTTCCGAAGGGACAGGGGACCCCACAGATACGCAGTATTTT
CASSSEGTGDPTDTQYF
>TRBJ2-7|TRBV2|TRBD2|NA
TGTGCCAGCAGTGTCGGTGCTAGCGGGCCCGAGCAGTACTTC
CASSVGASGPEQYF
>TRBJ1-2|TRBV28|NA|many
TGTGCCAGCAGCATAGGGCAGGCTGGCTCAGATGGCTACACCTTC
CASSIGQAGSDGYTF
>TRBJ1-3|TRBV2|NA|NA
TGTGCCAGCAGAGGACGTGTCTCTGGAAACACCATATATTTT
CASRGRVSGNTIYF
>TRBJ2-3|TRBV20-1|TRBD2|many
TGCAGTGCTAGGAATCGGCTAGCGGGAGCTAAAGATACGCAGTATTTT
CSARNRLAGAKDTQYF
>TRBJ1-1|TRBV24-1|NA|many
TGTGCCACCAGTGATTCCTCCCTACAGGGCCCGGGGAGAGCTTTCTTT
CATSDSSLQGPGRAFF
>TRBJ1-1|TRBV30|NA|many
TGTGCCTGGAGTGTAATGGAGAACACTGAAGCTTTCTTT
CAWSVMENTEAFF
>TRBJ2-2|TRBV18|NA|NA
TGTGCCAGCTCACGAGGTGGGGATCACACCGGGGAGCTGTTTTTT
CASSRGGDHTGELFF
>TRBJ2-2|TRBV27|NA|few
TGTGCCAGCAGTTTATCTTCTAGGGCGAACACCGGGGAGCTGTTTTTT
CASSLSSRANTGELFF
>TRBJ2-1|TRBV5-1|TRBD1|many
TGCGCCAGCAGCAGAGGACAGGGGGGATCCTACAATGAGCAGTTCTTC
CASSRGQGGSYNEQFF
>TRBJ2-7|TRBV19|TRBD1|many
TGTGCCAGTAGTCAACGCCCGGGACAGAGCTACGAGCAGTACTTC
CASSQRPGQSYEQYF